This TCR beta chain was observed in a study of blood T cell repertoires in COVID-19. For the study at large: Samples came from the United States, Italy and Spain, spanning acute and convalescent COVID-19. The analysed material was cDNA or gDNA that came from T cells, B-cell-depleted T cells, or PBMCs.

Per the original methods: It was from reference gene primer amplification that nucleated cell counts were estimated. TCRdb's copy holds only in-frame clones and misses some; the assay was immunoSEQ multiplex PCR. V and J calls plus clone size are reproduced from that table; the DNA served to infer D and trimming. In the table there are 100,000 to 150,000 clones, around 86% of which are singletons. The CDR3 has 15 amino acids. Germline V gene lookup returns CDR1 KGHSH and CDR2 LQKENI. Trimming stripped 3 bases from V and 3 bases from J, with 12 bases between. The sample was peripheral blood. This clonotype originated in a human donor in a cohort sampled during active COVID-19. The chain combines TRBV18 with TRBJ2-1; maybe TRBD2 (6 bases). The CDR3 is CASSPGEALYNEQFF. In DNA, the CDR3 is TGTGCCAGCTCACCTGGGGAGGCCCTCTACAATGAGCAGTTCTTC.